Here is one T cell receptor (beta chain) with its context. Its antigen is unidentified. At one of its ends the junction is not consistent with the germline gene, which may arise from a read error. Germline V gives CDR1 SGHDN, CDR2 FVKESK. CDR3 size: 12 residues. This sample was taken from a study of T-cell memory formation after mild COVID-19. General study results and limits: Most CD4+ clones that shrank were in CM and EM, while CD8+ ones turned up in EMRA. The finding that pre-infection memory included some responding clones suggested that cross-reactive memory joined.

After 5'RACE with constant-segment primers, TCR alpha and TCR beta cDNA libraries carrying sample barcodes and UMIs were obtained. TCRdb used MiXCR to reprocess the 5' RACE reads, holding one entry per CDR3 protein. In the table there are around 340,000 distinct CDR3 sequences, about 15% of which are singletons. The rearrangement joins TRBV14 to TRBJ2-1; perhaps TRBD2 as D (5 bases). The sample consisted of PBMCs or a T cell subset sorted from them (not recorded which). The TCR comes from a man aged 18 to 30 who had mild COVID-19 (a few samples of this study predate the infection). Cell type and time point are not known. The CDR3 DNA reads TGTGCCAGCAGCACACATCCCGGGGAGCAGTTTTTC. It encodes CASSTHPGEQFF.